The rows below give T cell receptor beta chains drawn from one sample of a study of T cells in Graves' hyperthyroidism and ophthalmopathy. A single record per CDR3 protein comes from TCRdb applying MiXCR to the multiplex PCR reads. The sample includes around 620,000 distinct CDR3 sequences, around 45% seen only once; the top ten take under 20%. The source material was peripheral blood or thyroid tissue (not recorded which). These receptors were obtained from an adult woman with Graves' disease, either hyperthyroidism or ophthalmopathy (not recorded which). Both conserved end residues are part of each CDR3. The D gene is left open where the match is weak. Clone size, where shown, is once, few, many, or a class for clones that have expanded.

>.|.|TRBV7-9|TRBJ2-5
TGTGCCAGCAGCGCACTCCAAGAGACCCAGTACTTC
CASSALQETQYF
>few|TRBD1|TRBV28|TRBJ1-2
TGTGCCAGCAGTTTTCCCACAGGGGGTTACTATGGCTACACCTTC
CASSFPTGGYYGYTF
>many|.|TRBV6-5|TRBJ2-2
TGTGCCAGCAGTTACTCTGGACCCCCGGGGGAGCTGTTTTTT
CASSYSGPPGELFF
>many|.|TRBV10-3|TRBJ1-2
TGTGCCGTACAGGGTATTCGTGGCTACACCTTC
CAVQGIRGYTF
>many|TRBD1|TRBV4-1|TRBJ1-1
TGCGCCAGCAGCCCGAACAGGGGGCCCACTGAAGCTTTCTTT
CASSPNRGPTEAFF
>many|TRBD2|TRBV5-1|TRBJ2-7
TGCGCCAGCAGCCAAGCGGGAGAAGAGCAGTACTTC
CASSQAGEEQYF
>.|TRBD1|TRBV5-4|TRBJ1-6
TGTGCCAGCAGCCCGGGACAGGGGGCCCTCCACTTT
CASSPGQGALHF
>many|TRBD1|TRBV5-1|TRBJ1-1
TGCGCCAGCAGCTTTTCACCTCCGGGACAGATGAACACTGAAGCTTTCTTT
CASSFSPPGQMNTEAFF
>.|TRBD1|TRBV5-1|TRBJ1-3
TGCGCCAGCAGCTTTGACAGGGATGGAAACACCATATATTTT
CASSFDRDGNTIYF
>.|TRBD1|TRBV5-6|TRBJ1-1
TGTGCCAGCAGCCCGAAGGGGACAGGTCGACCGAACACTGAAGCTTTCTTT
CASSPKGTGRPNTEAFF
>.|TRBD1|TRBV12-3/TRBV12-4|TRBJ2-5
TGTGCCACCAGTGATCCCCGGACAGGTCACCAAGAGACCCAGTACTTC
CATSDPRTGHQETQYF
>few|TRBD1|TRBV7-6|TRBJ1-2
TGTGCCAGCAGCTTAGCCGGACAGGGGGCGGTTGGCTACACCTTC
CASSLAGQGAVGYTF
>many|.|TRBV7-9|TRBJ2-7
TGTGCCAGCAGCTTAGGTAATCCCTACGAGCAGTACTTC
CASSLGNPYEQYF
>.|TRBD1|TRBV11-2|TRBJ1-1
TGTGCCAGCAGCGTCCACACCCCTGACAGGGGAAGCACTGAAGCTTTCTTT
CASSVHTPDRGSTEAFF
>.|TRBD1|TRBV6-1|TRBJ2-7
TGTGCCAGCGAACAGGGGGACCTCTCCTACGAGCAGTACTTC
CASEQGDLSYEQYF
>.|.|TRBV10-3|TRBJ1-5
TGTGCCATCAGTGAAGGAAACCTTAATCAGCCCCAGCATTTT
CAISEGNLNQPQHF
>.|TRBD1|TRBV9|TRBJ1-1
TGTGCCAGCAGCGCAGGAGGGGGCTCCGGTGAAGCTTTCTTT
CASSAGGGSGEAFF
>.|.|TRBV12-3/TRBV12-4|TRBJ2-5
TGTGCCAGCAGCCTCGTACGGGGCGTGGGTTTGACCCAGTACTTC
CASSLVRGVGLTQYF
>many|.|TRBV28|TRBJ2-2
TGTGCCAGCAGCTCGGGGGAGGGGGACACCGGGGAGCTGTTTTTT
CASSSGEGDTGELFF
>.|TRBD1|TRBV12-3/TRBV12-4|TRBJ2-7
TGTGCCAGCAGACGACCGGGACAGGGCGGGGAGCAGTACTTC
CASRRPGQGGEQYF
>.|TRBD1|TRBV20-1|TRBJ2-5
TGCAGTGCGCCGAGACAGGGTCGACAGCCCCAGTACTTC
CSAPRQGRQPQYF
>.|.|TRBV5-1|TRBJ1-1
TGCGCCAGCAGCTTGGACATTGTGGGGGTCGGGGCTTTCTTT
CASSLDIVGVGAFF
>.|.|TRBV9|TRBJ2-5
TGTGCCAGCAGCGTAGGTCGGGGGCAAGAGACCCAGTACTTC
CASSVGRGQETQYF
>.|TRBD2|TRBV7-2|TRBJ2-2
TGTGCCAGCAGCTTAGGACTAGCGGGCGTCTCAGCCGGGGAGCTGTTTTTT
CASSLGLAGVSAGELFF
>.|.|TRBV27|TRBJ2-7
TGTGCCAGCAGTTACGACTCTAGCCGGGAGCAGTACTTC
CASSYDSSREQYF
>.|.|TRBV5-1|TRBJ1-1
TGCGCCAGCACGTACAGGCCGAACACTGAAGCTTTCTTT
CASTYRPNTEAFF
>.|.|TRBV5-1|TRBJ2-7
TGCGCCAGCAGCTTACAGGAGGCCTACGAGCAGTACTTC
CASSLQEAYEQYF
>few|.|TRBV28|TRBJ1-5
TGTGCCAGCAGGGCTCAGGGGAACTATCAGCCCCAGCATTTT
CASRAQGNYQPQHF
>.|.|TRBV29-1|TRBJ2-2
TGCAGCGTTGCCCGACAGACCGCGAACACCGGGGAGCTGTTTTTT
CSVARQTANTGELFF
>.|.|TRBV7-8|TRBJ1-5
TGTGCCAGCAGCTTAAAGCCCCGGCATTTT
CASSLKPRHF
>.|.|TRBV4-1|TRBJ1-5
TGCGCCAGCAGCCCCTCGGGCAACAATCAGCCCCAGCATTTT
CASSPSGNNQPQHF
>many|TRBD1|TRBV5-1|TRBJ1-1
TGCGCCAGCAGCTGGACAGGGACAGGGAACACTGAAGCTTTCTTT
CASSWTGTGNTEAFF
>many|.|TRBV7-2|TRBJ1-2
TGTGCCAGCAGCTTACCGCCACGGGACGGAGCACACTATGGCTACACCTTC
CASSLPPRDGAHYGYTF
>.|TRBD1|TRBV15|TRBJ2-5
TGTGCCACCAGCAGTGGACAGGGGGGGACCCAGTACTTC
CATSSGQGGTQYF
>many|.|TRBV9|TRBJ2-5
TGTGCCAGCAGCCCGGGCGGAGCCGAGACCCAGTACTTC
CASSPGGAETQYF
>few|.|TRBV24-1|TRBJ2-5
TGTGCCACCAGTGATCACGGACTTCTGGAGACCCAGTACTTC
CATSDHGLLETQYF
>many|.|TRBV7-3|TRBJ2-7
TGTGCCAGCAGCCCCACCGGGACGGGGGCCTACGAGCAGTACTTC
CASSPTGTGAYEQYF
>.|.|TRBV10-3|TRBJ2-7
TGTGCCATCAGGCCGACAGCGACGTACGAGCAGTACTTC
CAIRPTATYEQYF
>many|TRBD1|TRBV5-1|TRBJ1-1
TGCGCCAGCAGCTTGGTTGTGACAGGGGGTGGGAACACTGAAGCTTTCTTT
CASSLVVTGGGNTEAFF
>many|.|TRBV6-5|TRBJ2-7
TGTGCCAGCAGTTCCTTATCTAGGACCTACGAGCAGTACTTC
CASSSLSRTYEQYF
>once|TRBD2|TRBV5-1|TRBJ2-5
TGCGCCAGCAGCTTGCGGGGGGGCCCCCAAGAGACCCAGTACTTC
CASSLRGGPQETQYF
>many|.|TRBV2|TRBJ2-2
TGTGCCAGCAGTTATCTGAACACCGGGGAGCTGTTTTTT
CASSYLNTGELFF
>.|.|TRBV29-1|TRBJ1-3
TGCAGCGCGTGGGACCCAGGCTCTGGAAACACCATATATTTT
CSAWDPGSGNTIYF
>.|.|TRBV20-1|TRBJ1-6
TGCAGTGCTAGACTAGCCCTGGGGCATTCACCCCTCCACTTT
CSARLALGHSPLHF
>many|.|TRBV28|TRBJ2-5
TGTGCCAGCAGTTTAGAGGGGGTAGTAGAGACCCAGTACTTC
CASSLEGVVETQYF
>.|.|TRBV7-2|TRBJ1-1
TGTGCCAGCAGCTTAGTTCGGGGGGCTTCCGGCTACACTGAAGCTTTCTTT
CASSLVRGASGYTEAFF
>many|.|TRBV14|TRBJ1-2
TGTGCCAGCAGCCCCACCGGGGGGCTTGGCTACACCTTC
CASSPTGGLGYTF
>once|.|TRBV20-1|TRBJ1-5
TGCAGTGCTAGTGGCGGGATCAGTTATAGCAATCAGCCCCAGCATTTT
CSASGGISYSNQPQHF
>many|.|TRBV10-3|TRBJ2-7
TGTGCCATCAGCACAGACTCCTACGAGCAGTACTTC
CAISTDSYEQYF
>.|.|TRBV20-1|TRBJ1-5
TGCAGTGCTAGAAGGGACAATAGCAATCAGCCCCAGCATTTT
CSARRDNSNQPQHF
>.|.|TRBV7-8|TRBJ1-6
TGTGCCAGCAGCTTAGCCCAGGGTTCACCCCTCCACTTT
CASSLAQGSPLHF
>many|.|TRBV5-1|TRBJ1-1
TGCGCCCGCTATTGGAATGAAGCTTTCTTT
CARYWNEAFF
>.|TRBD1|TRBV19|TRBJ2-5
TGTGCCTCCGCGACAGGGCGAGAGACCCAGTACTTC
CASATGRETQYF
>.|TRBD1|TRBV6-5|TRBJ2-2
TGTGCCAGCAGTTACTCGGGACAGGGCACCGGGGAGCTGTTTTTT
CASSYSGQGTGELFF
>.|.|TRBV19|TRBJ2-7
TGTGCCAGTAGTGACAGGATAGTCTACGAGCAGTACTTC
CASSDRIVYEQYF
>.|TRBD1|TRBV5-4|TRBJ1-3
TGTGCCAGCAGCTTGGTTTCGGGGACAGCTGGAAACACCATATATTTT
CASSLVSGTAGNTIYF
>once|TRBD1|TRBV24-1|TRBJ2-2
TGTGCCACGCAGGACAGGGAGGCCGGGGAGCTGTTTTTT
CATQDREAGELFF
>.|.|TRBV9|TRBJ2-7
TGTGCCAGCATCCCCACCAGGGGGGGGGCACGCGAGCAGTACTTC
CASIPTRGGAREQYF
>.|.|TRBV5-1|TRBJ1-5
TGCGCCAGCAGCCCGGAGGCGGCCGGTCGTGGGCCCCAGCATTTT
CASSPEAAGRGPQHF
>few|.|TRBV27|TRBJ2-7
TGTGCCAGCAGTTTATCGACGGGAGGGGGACAGGGAACCTACGAGCAGTACTTC
CASSLSTGGGQGTYEQYF